Shown below are 8 T cell receptor beta chains from a single sample sequenced in a study of T cell responses to AZD1222 COVID-19 vaccine. The repertoire was sequenced with immunoSEQ multiplex PCR; TCRdb's copy has only in-frame clones and lacks some. Here the sample spans 120,000 or so clones, around nine tenths being singletons. The source material was peripheral blood, sampled 28 days after the second AZD1222 dose. The source of these receptors is an adult who received the AZD1222 COVID-19 vaccine.

The chain couples TRBV2 to TRBJ2-6; D uncertain. The germline gives CDR1 SNHLY, CDR2 FYNNEI. The CDR3 loop spans 15 amino acids. Deletions cut 2 bases from V and 1 base from J, with 6 bases between. CDR3 residues: CASSELGSGANVLTF. The CDR3 DNA is TGTGCCAGCAGTGAACTGGGGTCTGGGGCCAACGTCCTGACTTTC.

The rearrangement uses TRBV2 and TRBJ2-2; no clear D. The CDR3 has 15 amino acids. Germline V gene lookup returns CDR1 SNHLY and CDR2 FYNNEI. V was shortened by 6 bases and J by 0 bases, with 11 bases between the two germline ends. This chain's CDR3 is CASSRETANTGELFF. The CDR3 region has the DNA TGTGCCAGCAGCCGCGAGACCGCGAACACCGGGGAGCTGTTTTTT. The full variable domain, with the rest looked up from reference TRBV2 and TRBJ2-2, is EPEVTQTPSHQVTQMGQEVILRCVPISNHLYFYWYRQILGQKVEFLVSFYNNEISEKSEIFDDQFSVERPDGSNFTLKIRSTKLEDSAMYFCASSRETANTGELFFGEGSRLTVL.

The chain carries TRBV2 and TRBJ1-2, with D unclear. CDR3 length: 14 amino acids. Trimming shortened V by 11 bases and J by 0 bases, and 16 bases separated the two germline ends. CDR1 and CDR2 from the germline V gene are SNHLY and FYNNEI. This CDR3 reads CASPGPVSNYGYTF. The CDR3 DNA sequence: TGTGCCTCGCCTGGCCCGGTCTCTAACTATGGCTACACCTTC.

The rearrangement links TRBV7-9 to TRBJ1-1; 10 positions agree with TRBD1. J was trimmed by 5 bases and V by 6 bases; bases with no gene match: 3. CDR1 SEHNR and CDR2 FQNEAQ come from the germline V gene (reference sequence). There are 13 residues in the CDR3. The CDR3 DNA sequence: TGTGCCAGCAGTCGACAGGGGGCGACTGAAGCTTTCTTT. It encodes CASSRQGATEAFF.

This rearrangement joins TRBV29-1 to TRBJ2-7; D unclear. The CDR3 spans 12 residues. The V gene lost 7 bases and the J gene lost 0 bases, with 10 bases spanning the gap. The germline gives CDR1 SQVTM, CDR2 ANQGSEA. In DNA form, the CDR3 reads TGCAGCGCGTTGTGGAGCTCCTACGAGCAGTACTTC. It encodes CSALWSSYEQYF.

This clone was picked up a small number of times. The CDR3 region has the DNA TGTGCCAGCAGCCAAGGGCCCGGACGCCTCAATGAGCAGTTCTTC. Translated, it gives CASSQGPGRLNEQFF. The rearrangement links TRBV14 to TRBJ2-1, with D uncertain. Germline CDR1 is SGHDN and CDR2 is FVKESK. V lost 1 base to trimming and J lost 6 bases, with 13 bases between them. The CDR3 consists of 15 residues.

The chain employs TRBV2 and TRBJ2-3, with TRBD2 as a possible D gene (5 bases). The CDR3 has 14 residues. The V gene's germline CDR1 is SNHLY and CDR2 FYNNEI. Trimming pared 3 bases from V and 7 bases from J, leaving 14 bases between. CDR3 residues: CASSDTRRYNTQYF. CDR3 DNA: TGTGCCAGCAGTGATACCCGGAGGTATAATACGCAGTATTTT.

The rearrangement links TRBV19 to TRBJ1-6, with 9 bases lining up with TRBD1. Germline CDR1 LNHDA, CDR2 SQIVND (reference sequence). V shed 5 bases, J shed 3 bases, and the junction held 8 bases outside the gene matches. This CDR3 comprises 17 residues. The CDR3 loop reads CASSAGQGSFYNSPLHF. CDR3 DNA sequence: TGTGCCAGTAGTGCCGGACAGGGGTCTTTCTATAATTCACCCCTCCACTTT.